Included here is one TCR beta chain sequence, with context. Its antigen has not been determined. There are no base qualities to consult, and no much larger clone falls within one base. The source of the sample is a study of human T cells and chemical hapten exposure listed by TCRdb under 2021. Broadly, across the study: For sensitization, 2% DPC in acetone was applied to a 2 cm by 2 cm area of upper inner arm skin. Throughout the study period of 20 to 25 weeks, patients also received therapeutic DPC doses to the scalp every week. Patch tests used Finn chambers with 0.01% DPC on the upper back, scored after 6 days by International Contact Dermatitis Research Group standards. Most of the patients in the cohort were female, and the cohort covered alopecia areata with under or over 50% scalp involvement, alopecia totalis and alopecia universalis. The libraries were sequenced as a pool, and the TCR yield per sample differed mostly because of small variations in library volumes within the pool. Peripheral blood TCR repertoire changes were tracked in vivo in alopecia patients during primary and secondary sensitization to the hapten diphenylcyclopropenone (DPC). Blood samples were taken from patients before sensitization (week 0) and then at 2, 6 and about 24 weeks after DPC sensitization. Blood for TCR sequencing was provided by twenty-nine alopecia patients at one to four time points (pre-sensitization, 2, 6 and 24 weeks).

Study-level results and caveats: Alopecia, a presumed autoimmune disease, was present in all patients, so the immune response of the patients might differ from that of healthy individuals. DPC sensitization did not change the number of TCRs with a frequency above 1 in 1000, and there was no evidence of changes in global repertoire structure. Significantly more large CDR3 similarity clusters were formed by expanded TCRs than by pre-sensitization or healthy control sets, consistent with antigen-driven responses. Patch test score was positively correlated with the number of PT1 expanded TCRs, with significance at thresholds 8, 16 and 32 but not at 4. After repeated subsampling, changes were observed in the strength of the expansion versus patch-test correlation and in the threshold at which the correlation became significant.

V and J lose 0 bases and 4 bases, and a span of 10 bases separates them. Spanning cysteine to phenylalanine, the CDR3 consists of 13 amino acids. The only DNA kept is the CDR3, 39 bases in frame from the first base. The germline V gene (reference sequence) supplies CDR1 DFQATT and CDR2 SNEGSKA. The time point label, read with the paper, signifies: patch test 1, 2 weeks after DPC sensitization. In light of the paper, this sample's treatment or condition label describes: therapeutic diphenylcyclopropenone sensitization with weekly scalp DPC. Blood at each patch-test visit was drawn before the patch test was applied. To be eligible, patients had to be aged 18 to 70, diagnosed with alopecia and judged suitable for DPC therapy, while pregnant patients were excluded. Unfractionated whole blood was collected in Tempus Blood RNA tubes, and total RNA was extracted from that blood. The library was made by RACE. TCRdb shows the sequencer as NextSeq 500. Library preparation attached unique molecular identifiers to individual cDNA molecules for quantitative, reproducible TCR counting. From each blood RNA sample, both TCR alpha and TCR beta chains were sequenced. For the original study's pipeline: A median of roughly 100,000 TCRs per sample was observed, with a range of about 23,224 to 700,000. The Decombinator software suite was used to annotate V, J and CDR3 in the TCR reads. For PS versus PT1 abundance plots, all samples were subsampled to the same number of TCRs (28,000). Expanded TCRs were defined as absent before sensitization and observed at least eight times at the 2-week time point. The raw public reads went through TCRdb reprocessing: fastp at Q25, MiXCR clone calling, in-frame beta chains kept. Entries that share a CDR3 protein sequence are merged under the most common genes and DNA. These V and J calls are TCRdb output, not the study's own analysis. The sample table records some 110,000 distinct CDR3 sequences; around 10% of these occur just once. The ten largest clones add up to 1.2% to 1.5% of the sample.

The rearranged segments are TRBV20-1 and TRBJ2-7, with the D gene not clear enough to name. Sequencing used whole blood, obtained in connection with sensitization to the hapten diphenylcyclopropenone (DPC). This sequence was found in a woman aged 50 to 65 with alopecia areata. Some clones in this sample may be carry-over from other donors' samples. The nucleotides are TGCAGTGCTAGAGATCGGCTCAAGTACGAGCAGTACTTC. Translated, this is CSARDRLKYEQYF.